These T cell receptor beta chains were read from a single sample in a study of T cell responses to AZD1222 COVID-19 vaccine. Profiled with immunoSEQ multiplex PCR; TCRdb holds only in-frame clones, not every one. The sample records 100,000 to 120,000 clones, over 75% being singletons. This sample comprised peripheral blood, obtained on day 0 of AZD1222 vaccination. These receptors were taken from an adult in good health. The conserved cysteine and the conserved F or W are not part of the CDR3 here. The D gene is left open where the match is weak. Clone sizes are given selectively: once, few, many, or a class where the clone is expanded.

clone size	D gene	V gene	J gene	CDR3 protein
NA	NA	TRBV24-1	TRBJ2-2	ATSEADGRTPNTGELF
NA	NA	TRBV11-3	TRBJ1-3	ASSLVYLPGNTIY
NA	NA	TRBV27	TRBJ1-5	ASSSPGQPQH
NA	NA	TRBV5-6	TRBJ1-4	ASSLGVANEKLF
NA	TRBD2	TRBV18	TRBJ2-2	ASSPSGGGDTGELF
NA	TRBD1	TRBV6-5	TRBJ1-1	ASSLSRAFRDRAF
once	TRBD1	TRBV15	TRBJ2-7	ATSKAGGASYEQY
few	NA	TRBV28	TRBJ1-3	ASASGGPGNTIY
NA	TRBD2	TRBV7-8	TRBJ2-7	ASSPRGGQGLYEQY
NA	NA	TRBV6-5	TRBJ1-2	ASSSADITKSYGYT
NA	NA	TRBV12-3/TRBV12-4	TRBJ1-1	ASSAGFAEAF
once	NA	TRBV27	TRBJ2-1	ASSSLTSFYNEQF
NA	TRBD2	TRBV9	TRBJ2-2	ASSVGASGGTGELF
NA	NA	TRBV28	TRBJ1-1	ASSSQGGDTEAF
NA	TRBD1	TRBV7-9	TRBJ1-1	ASSEQGQGAF
NA	NA	TRBV5-6	TRBJ2-1	ASSFPLGPPHNEQF
NA	NA	TRBV29-1	TRBJ1-4	SVGAHSGEKLF
NA	TRBD1	TRBV13	TRBJ1-1	ASSGTGSEAF
NA	NA	TRBV2	TRBJ2-1	ASSVQVEQF
few	TRBD1	TRBV6-4	TRBJ1-2	ASSPEGASYGYT
NA	NA	TRBV6-5	TRBJ2-2	ASGGFTGELF
NA	TRBD2	TRBV6-5	TRBJ2-3	ASSYRLAGPDTQY
once	NA	TRBV5-1	TRBJ1-6	ASSLGQGRNSPLH
NA	NA	TRBV19	TRBJ1-2	ASWERDGGGYT
many	NA	TRBV4-3	TRBJ2-6	ASSQGRSGANVLT
NA	TRBD2	TRBV18	TRBJ2-1	ASSPSLGLAGSYNEQF
NA	TRBD2	TRBV29-1	TRBJ2-1	SVRTSGRVSFEHNEQF
NA	NA	TRBV27	TRBJ2-7	ASSFSKQGYEQY
NA	NA	TRBV28	TRBJ1-3	ASSYPHGNTIY
NA	NA	TRBV7-3	TRBJ2-7	ASSLGSRDTKY
NA	NA	TRBV29-1	TRBJ2-6	SVGFSSGANVLT
NA	NA	TRBV25-1	TRBJ1-1	ASNGPYTEAF
NA	NA	TRBV19	TRBJ1-5	ASSIVKAGNQPQH
NA	NA	TRBV15	TRBJ2-1	ATSRRGGAGNEQF
NA	TRBD2	TRBV27	TRBJ2-3	ASNSEASGSGTQY
NA	TRBD2	TRBV5-1	TRBJ2-1	ASSLEASGRAAF
NA	NA	TRBV11-2	TRBJ1-2	ASSLEYRTSYGYT
NA	TRBD1	TRBV10-2	TRBJ1-1	ASRGGQVNTEAF
NA	NA	TRBV5-1	TRBJ2-7	ASSGDSYEQY
NA	NA	TRBV27	TRBJ2-7	ASSNGPSPYEQY
NA	NA	TRBV19	TRBJ2-7	ASSIAATSSYEQY
NA	NA	TRBV7-8	TRBJ1-6	ASSLPRFEGRNSISPLH
NA	NA	TRBV28	TRBJ1-1	ASSLETENTEAF
NA	TRBD1	TRBV7-9	TRBJ2-3	ASSSTGGTQY
NA	NA	TRBV9	TRBJ2-1	ASSPGVAAYNEQF
NA	TRBD1	TRBV27	TRBJ1-6	ASSLSRTGGSPLH
NA	TRBD1	TRBV6-5	TRBJ1-2	ASRESGTDYGYT
NA	NA	TRBV3-1/TRBV3-2	TRBJ1-2	ASSLRAKGYT
once	NA	TRBV29-1	TRBJ1-4	STTQGYSTNEKLF
NA	NA	TRBV5-5	TRBJ1-6	ASSLGAESPLH
NA	NA	TRBV12-3/TRBV12-4	TRBJ1-2	ASSFSANYGYT
NA	TRBD1	TRBV2	TRBJ1-6	ASSQQGASYNSPLH
NA	NA	TRBV19	TRBJ1-4	ASSMSGTNEKLF
once	NA	TRBV7-9	TRBJ2-4	ASSLVGARGDIQY